This T cell receptor beta chain is from a study of cytomegalovirus exposure and HLA in healthy donors. Regarding the study as a whole: Of the V segments, some could not be distinguished, including TRBV6-2 and TRBV6-3, and were excluded.

Primers for the PCR totalled 60 Vbeta and 13 Jbeta. TCRdb's copy holds only in-frame clones and misses some; the assay was immunoSEQ multiplex PCR. The repertoire has 200,000 to 250,000 clones, about 86% of them found once; the top ten carry about 8%. This clone turned up a few times. Its specificity is unknown. Germline V CDR1 and CDR2: SGHDT, YYEEEE. The CDR3 contains 12 residues. With 2 bases removed from V and 5 bases from J, the gap between germline ends came to 5 bases. V gene TRBV5-6 combines with J gene TRBJ2-1; D is uncertain. The sequencing input was PBMCs. The sequence came from an older woman in good health and CMV-seropositive. The CDR3 DNA reads TGTGCCAGCAGCTTCAGCGACAATGAGCAGTTCTTC. Translating gives CASSFSDNEQFF.